The text below deals with one TCR beta chain. The sample comes from a study of blood T cell repertoires in COVID-19. Study background: Some COVID-19 samples were acute and others convalescent; all came from the United States, Italy and Spain.

Assay: immunoSEQ multiplex PCR; the TCRdb copy retains only in-frame clones and omits some. Of a few hundred thousand clones in the sample, around 83% were seen once. The CDR3 extends over 14 amino acids. Germline assignment: CDR1 MNHEY and CDR2 SMNVEV (reference sequence). Trimming took 6 bases from V and 5 from J, leaving 14 bases between them. The chain joins TRBV27 to TRBJ1-5; D may be TRBD1 (5 bases). The TCR comes from a woman in her forties who had recovered from COVID-19. Source material: PBMCs or T cells enriched from blood (not recorded which). The CDR3, as DNA: TGTGCCAGCAGCGACGGACGGGGGGATCAGCCCCAGCATTTT. Its protein product is CASSDGRGDQPQHF.